The next 8 T cell receptor beta chains were all read from a single sample in a study of CXCR3-negative and CXCR3-positive naive CD8 T cells. TRB cDNA libraries were made by UMI-labeled 5' RACE. No DNA is given; TCRdb re-called the 5' RACE reads and lists each CDR3 protein once. The sample table includes about 130,000 distinct CDR3 sequences. The sequencing input was naive CXCR3- CD8+ T cells from blood. Subset denoted: CD45RO-CCR7+CD27+CD95- naive CD8+ T cells lacking CXCR3 (TNR3-). Every receptor here comes from a human donor in good health. Some clones in this sample may be carry-over from other donors' samples.

The gene calls are TRBV28 and TRBJ2-5; TCRdb selects TRBD2, and the lack of DNA leaves this call unchecked. This CDR3 contains 17 residues. CDR1 is MDHEN, CDR2 SYDVKM, per germline. Here the CDR3 reads CTSSFRTSGGAWGTQYF.

The CDR3 spells CASSPPLASGRAGELFF. This chain links TRBV7-9 with TRBJ2-2; as DNA is missing, the TRBD2 call by TCRdb cannot be tested. The CDR3 covers 17 residues. In germline, CDR1 is SEHNR, CDR2 FQNEAQ (reference sequence).

The chain uses TRBV7-3 and TRBJ2-7; no DNA is available, so the TRBD1 call from TCRdb remains unchecked. The CDR3 is 16 amino acids. Per the germline V gene, CDR1 is SGHTA and CDR2 is FQGTGA. Here the CDR3 reads CASSIPDPGPFYEQYF. Complete variable domain (other parts from reference TRBV7-3 and TRBJ2-7): GAGVSQTPSNKVTEKGKYVELRCDPISGHTALYWYRQSLGQGPEFLIYFQGTGAADDSGLPNDRFFAVRPEGSVSTLKIQRTERGDSAVYLCASSIPDPGPFYEQYFGPGTRLTVT.

The chain joins TRBV7-2 to TRBJ1-2. The germline gives CDR1 SGHTA, CDR2 FQGNSA. There are 16 residues in the CDR3. CDR3 loop: CASSPILGPGGYGYTF.

The J gene is TRBJ2-7, the V gene TRBV28. CDR1 and CDR2 from the germline V gene are MDHEN and SYDVKM. This CDR3 is built from 14 residues. This CDR3 is CASSPRLIGYEQYF.

The chain couples TRBV10-3 to TRBJ1-2. The CDR3 has 13 residues. The V gene's germline CDR1 is ENHRY and CDR2 SYGVKD. CDR3 region: CAISEGPNYGYTF.

This chain connects TRBV11-2 to TRBJ2-1; absent DNA, TCRdb's TRBD2 call cannot be checked. The germline V gene has CDR1 SGHAT and CDR2 FQNNGV. The CDR3 extends over 16 amino acids. CDR3 in amino acids: CASSSTGTSGYNEQFF.

The chain joins TRBV4-3 to TRBJ2-3; TCRdb lists TRBD1, though no DNA is available to test this call. Germline loops: CDR1 LGHNA, CDR2 YSLEER. This CDR3 is built from 15 residues. The CDR3 loop reads CASSQGTGGGDTQHF.